This entry features one T cell receptor beta chain sequence. Its antigen is unknown. Germline V lookup: CDR1 MNHEY, CDR2 SVGAGI. CDR3 length: 15 amino acids. Trimming took off 6 bases at V and 3 bases at J, with 17 bases between the two ends. Profiled with immunoSEQ multiplex PCR; TCRdb holds only in-frame clones, not every one. The data contain over 100,000 clones, roughly 93% of them singletons. The sample is drawn from a study of T cell responses to AZD1222 COVID-19 vaccine. Study conclusions and caveats: The study sampled repertoires only after the peak T cell response. A mostly white British donor set with more females was recruited, and clonal diversity was possibly underestimated. Spike-wide vaccine-associated CD4 TCRs dominated at 160-218 and 743-854.

The TCR was taken from an adult who received the AZD1222 COVID-19 vaccine. The genes are TRBV6-5 and TRBJ1-1; perhaps TRBD1 as D (5 bases). Here the sequenced sample was peripheral blood, taken 28 days after the second AZD1222 dose. The CDR3 loop is CASSSERGGDTEAFF. The DNA for the CDR3 is TGTGCCAGCAGCTCTGAGAGGGGAGGGGACACTGAAGCTTTCTTT.